Listed here are 21 T cell receptor beta chains from one sample, sequenced in a study of T cells after posttransplantation cyclophosphamide. A marrow graft followed busulfan-fludarabine conditioning, with cyclophosphamide on days +3 and +4. Only in-frame clones appear in the TCRdb table, and some are missing; sequencing was by immunoSEQ multiplex PCR. The sample gives around 12,000 clones, none seen only once, and the top ten clones hold roughly a quarter. The sequencing used PBMCs, collected after allogeneic stem cell transplant with posttransplant cyclophosphamide. These receptors originate from a female patient aged 40-50 years who received an allogeneic stem cell transplant from an unrelated donor, was CMV-positive, and had acute GVHD only. The graft donor may have given rise to some T cells.

By frequency in the sample, this clone is medium-sized. V and J are TRBV5-1 and TRBJ1-2; D gene uncertain. Between the trimmed V and J ends, which lost 7 bases and 2 bases, there was a span of 18 bases. Germline V lookup: CDR1 SGHRS, CDR2 YFSETQ. The CDR3 has 15 amino acids. CDR3 nucleotides: TGCGCCAGCTGCCCCCAGGAAGCGGGGAACTATGGCTACACCTTC. Its translation: CASCPQEAGNYGYTF.

This clone was observed many times. V usage is TRBV9 and J usage is TRBJ1-1, with D unresolved. The CDR3 totals 12 residues. Germline CDR1 and CDR2: SGDLS and YYNGEE. Deletions cut 4 bases from V and 6 bases from J, with 10 bases between. CDR3 amino acids: CASSTGGAEAFF. CDR3 coding DNA: TGTGCCAGCAGCACTGGCGGGGCTGAAGCTTTCTTT. Using reference TRBV9 and TRBJ1-1 for the parts outside the CDR3, the full variable domain is DSGVTQTPKHLITATGQRVTLRCSPRSGDLSVYWYQQSLDQGLQFLIQYYNGEERAKGNILERFSAQQFPDLHSELNLSSLELGDSALYFCASSTGGAEAFFGQGTRLTVV.

In its sample, this clone was seen a few times. The chain couples TRBV7-8 to TRBJ2-2, with D possibly matching TRBD1 (5 bases). Germline CDR1 and CDR2: SGHVS and FQNEAQ. Trimming took 3 bases from V and 2 from J, leaving 10 bases between them. This CDR3 region has 15 residues. CDR3 coding DNA: TGTGCCAGCAGCTTCCAGGGCGACAACACCGGGGAGCTGTTTTTT. As protein: CASSFQGDNTGELFF.

This clone was observed at least ten times. The chain carries TRBV5-1 and TRBJ1-1; a possible D gene is TRBD1 (6 bases). Trimming took off 4 bases at V and 11 bases at J, with 18 bases between the two ends. The CDR3 extends over 13 amino acids. Germline-derived CDR1 and CDR2 are SGHRS and YFSETQ. CDR3 residues: CASSPRTDPPAFF. The CDR3 nucleotides are TGCGCCAGCAGCCCTAGGACAGATCCCCCGGCTTTCTTT.

This clone was counted many times. The chain recombines TRBV20-1 with TRBJ1-5; D may be TRBD1 (6 bases). V was clipped by 5 bases and J by 6 bases, with 8 bases between them. The CDR3 loop spans 11 amino acids. CDR1 and CDR2 (germline): DFQATT, SNEGSKA (reference sequence). The CDR3 region is CSAWGRQPQHF. The CDR3 DNA sequence: TGCAGTGCTTGGGGGCGTCAGCCCCAGCATTTT.

This clone has more than one count but fewer than ten. This rearrangement joins TRBV30 to TRBJ1-2, with no clear D. Trimming left V 4 bases short and J 2 bases short, with 14 bases between. The CDR3 is made up of 14 amino acids. Germline lookup yields CDR1 GTSNPN and CDR2 SVGIG (reference sequence). CDR3 DNA sequence: TGTGCCTGGAATCTAAGCGGACGCAACTATGGCTACACCTTC. Protein sequence: CAWNLSGRNYGYTF.

This clone has at least ten counts. The chain links TRBV5-1 to TRBJ2-7, with D hard to call. CDR1 SGHRS and CDR2 YFSETQ come from the germline V gene. The CDR3 consists of 14 residues. With 0 bases removed from V and 0 bases from J, the gap between germline ends came to 7 bases. Written as DNA, the CDR3 is TGCGCCAGCAGCTTGGTCCTGAGCTCCTACGAGCAGTACTTC. Its translation is CASSLVLSSYEQYF. The whole variable domain, filled in from reference TRBV5-1 and TRBJ2-7, reads KAGVTQTPRYLIKTRGQQVTLSCSPISGHRSVSWYQQTPGQGLQFLFEYFSETQRNKGNFPGRFSGRQFSNSRSEMNVSTLELGDSALYLCASSLVLSSYEQYFGPGTRLTVT.

This clone showed up many times. This chain uses TRBV9 with TRBJ1-3, with 8 nucleotides matching TRBD1. J was trimmed by 7 bases and V by 3 bases; bases with no gene match: 9. The CDR3 sequence is 15 residues long. Germline CDR1 and CDR2: SGDLS and YYNGEE. CDR3 amino acids: CASSEIPGQVNTIYF. The CDR3 bases are TGTGCCAGCAGCGAAATTCCGGGACAGGTCAACACCATATATTTT.

Relative to its sample, this clone is medium-sized. The chain uses TRBV7-8 and TRBJ2-7, with 8 bases aligning to TRBD1. CDR3 length: 14 residues. The V gene end was trimmed by 5 bases and the J gene end by 3 bases; junction bases not matched to a gene: 6. Germline V gene lookup returns CDR1 SGHVS and CDR2 FQNEAQ. DNA of the CDR3: TGTGCCAGCAGCCCCCGGGACAGGATCTACGAGCAGTACTTC. Its protein product is CASSPRDRIYEQYF.

This clone was observed many times. This chain joins TRBV14 and TRBJ2-5, with D unresolved. The CDR3 loop spans 13 amino acids. V lost 2 bases and J lost 2, with 6 bases in between. In germline, CDR1 is SGHDN, CDR2 FVKESK. Here the CDR3 reads CASSQNVQETQYF. The CDR3 DNA reads as TGTGCCAGCAGCCAAAATGTACAAGAGACCCAGTACTTC.

This clone was counted between two and nine times. This chain links TRBV6-1 with TRBJ2-3, with TRBD2 matching over 8 bases. The V segment lost 6 bases and the J segment 4 bases; nucleotides outside the gene matches: 6. Germline V gene lookup returns CDR1 MNHNS and CDR2 SASEGT. This CDR3 is 14 amino acids long. The DNA for the CDR3 is TGTGCCAGCAGGGGGCGGGGGGACTCAGATACGCAGTATTTT. This translates into CASRGRGDSDTQYF.

V and J are TRBV29-1 and TRBJ2-3; TRBD2 agrees at 12 bases. Germline trimming cut 5 bases from V and 10 bases from J; bases unmatched to any gene: 10. The CDR3 extends over 14 amino acids. Germline loops: CDR1 SQVTM, CDR2 ANQGSEA. The CDR3 sequence is CSVKTSGGQDAQYF. The CDR3 coding sequence is TGCAGCGTTAAGACTAGCGGGGGTCAGGATGCGCAGTATTTT.

The chain links TRBV7-2 to TRBJ2-5; the match to TRBD2 covers 15 bases. The CDR3 length is 19 residues. J lost 4 bases, V lost 4 bases, and 13 bases had no gene match. Germline V gene data show CDR1 as SGHTA and CDR2 as FQGNSA. The CDR3 is CASSYHAGLAGGDIETQYF. CDR3 sequence (DNA): TGTGCCAGCAGCTACCACGCGGGACTAGCGGGAGGAGATATAGAGACCCAGTACTTC.

This clone appeared a few times. J is TRBJ2-7 and V is TRBV9; TRBD2 matches 9 bases. Germline-derived CDR1 and CDR2 are SGDLS and YYNGEE. This CDR3 region has 16 residues. The V and J ends lost 0 bases and 6 bases, in that order; junction bases with no gene match: 10. The CDR3 coding sequence is TGTGCCAGCAGCGTAGGCGTTTTACTAGCGGGCGGCGAGCAGTACTTC. Residues: CASSVGVLLAGGEQYF.

The table lists this clone with many counts. This chain connects TRBV7-3 to TRBJ1-1, with D possibly TRBD1 on 5 matching bases. This CDR3 has 13 amino acids. Germline CDR1 reads SGHTA; CDR2 reads FQGTGA. V was clipped by 4 bases and J by 2 bases, with 8 bases between them. DNA of the CDR3: TGTGCCAGCAGCTCTGACAGCAACACTGAAGCTTTCTTT. Translated: CASSSDSNTEAFF.

J is TRBJ1-3 and V is TRBV6-6; D uncertain. Between the trimmed V and J ends, which lost 4 bases and 0 bases, there was a span of 7 bases. The CDR3 consists of 14 residues. The V gene's germline CDR1 is MNHNY and CDR2 SVGAGI (reference sequence). The CDR3 DNA follows: TGTGCCAGCAGTTTAATCGGCTCTGGAAACACCATATATTTT. This gives the protein CASSLIGSGNTIYF.

This chain links TRBV2 with TRBJ2-5; tentatively, D is TRBD1 (6 bases). This CDR3 spans 13 amino acids. Per germline, CDR1 SNHLY and CDR2 FYNNEI. V was trimmed by 7 bases and J by 4 bases, leaving 13 bases between them. CDR3 nucleotides: TGTGCCAGCACCACAGGGTTCGGAGAGACCCAGTACTTC. This codes for CASTTGFGETQYF.

Many counts were recorded for this clone. The J gene is TRBJ2-3, the V gene TRBV4-2; 11 bases map to TRBD2. Germline values: CDR1 LGHNA, CDR2 YNFKEQ. The CDR3 runs 19 residues. V shed 4 bases and J 0 bases; nucleotides not matched to a gene: 12. CDR3 in DNA: TGTGCCAGCAGCCTCCAGCCGGGACTAGCGGACCATAGCACAGATACGCAGTATTTT. It is translated as CASSLQPGLADHSTDTQYF.

The chain carries TRBV5-1 and TRBJ2-1, with 7 bases fitting TRBD1. Trimming removed 5 bases from V and 4 bases from J; junction bases left unmatched: 9. The CDR3 is 15 residues long. Looked up from germline, CDR1 is SGHRS and CDR2 is YFSETQ. The DNA for the CDR3 is TGCGCCAGCAGGTCGGGGCAGGGGGAATACAATGAGCAGTTCTTC. Translated: CASRSGQGEYNEQFF.

The sample holds many counts of this clone. This chain connects TRBV7-9 to TRBJ1-1; no clear D. CDR1 is SEHNR, CDR2 FQNEAQ, per germline (reference sequence). CDR3 length equals 15 residues. V lost 4 bases, J lost 1 base, and 13 bases lay in between. CDR3: CASSSPRGPNTEAFF. The CDR3 DNA reads TGTGCCAGCAGCTCTCCCCGGGGTCCGAACACTGAAGCTTTCTTT.

The V call is TRBV5-4, the J call TRBJ2-6; D not resolved. With 2 bases removed from V and 2 bases from J, the gap between germline ends came to 8 bases. CDR1 and CDR2 from the germline V gene are SGHNT and YYREEE (reference sequence). CDR3 size: 15 residues. The CDR3 is CASSLLYAGANVLTF. The CDR3 bases are TGTGCCAGCAGCTTATTGTATGCTGGGGCCAACGTCCTGACTTTC.